Presented here are 28 T cell receptor beta chains from one specimen sequenced in a study of T cell repertoires in cytomegalovirus infection. One entry per CDR3 protein results from TCRdb running MiXCR on the reads. The sample contains roughly 230,000 distinct CDR3 sequences, approximately 24% of which appear only once. The sequenced material came from CD8+ T cells from PBMCs. Receptors were obtained from a human donor in good health (CMV status not recorded). Some clones in this sample may be carry-over from other donors' samples.

The chain recombines TRBV20-1 with TRBJ1-1; D remains ambiguous. Per germline, CDR1 DFQATT and CDR2 SNEGSKA (reference sequence). This CDR3 has 12 residues. The CDR3 sequence is CRAHGSATEAFF. CDR3 coding DNA: TGCAGGGCTCACGGATCGGCCACTGAAGCTTTCTTT.

This clonotype was detected a few times. The chain links TRBV30 to TRBJ2-1, with TRBD1 matching 7 bases. Trimming cost V 2 bases and J 6 bases; bases outside gene matches: 4. Germline assignment: CDR1 GTSNPN and CDR2 SVGIG (reference sequence). This CDR3 region has 13 residues. CDR3 loop: CAWSRGTVNEQFF. Written as DNA, the CDR3 is TGTGCCTGGAGTCGAGGGACAGTCAATGAGCAGTTCTTC.

This clonotype was seen only a few times. CDR3: CATSRTGTYEQYF. The CDR3 nucleotides are TGTGCCACCAGTAGGACAGGCACCTACGAGCAGTACTTC. This chain connects TRBV15 to TRBJ2-7; 7 bases fit TRBD1. The germline CDR1 and CDR2 sequences are LNHNV and YYDKDF (reference sequence). V dropped 6 bases and J dropped 2; count of bases not matched to a gene: 4. This CDR3 has 13 amino acids.

The rearrangement links TRBV2 to TRBJ2-2; D unclear. The V gene lost 2 bases and the J gene lost 7 bases, with 14 bases spanning the gap. CDR3 length: 15 residues. Germline V gene sequence: CDR1 SNHLY, CDR2 FYNNEI. The CDR3 sequence is CASSELYRSDGELFF. The DNA for the CDR3 is TGTGCCAGCAGTGAATTGTACCGGTCGGACGGGGAGCTGTTTTTT.

A note on this clonotype: This may be a read error: a much more frequent sequence differs by one nucleotide. The V call is TRBV4-2, the J call TRBJ1-4; 7 bases are a match to TRBD1. Germline V gene lookup returns CDR1 LGHNA and CDR2 YNFKEQ. V lost 1 base, J lost 4 bases, and 6 bases stayed unmatched. The CDR3 is 16 residues long. CDR3 bases: TGTGCCAGCAGCCAAGGTACGACAGGGCTTAATGAAAAACTGTTTTTT. It specifies CASSQGTTGLNEKLFF.

The chain uses TRBV14 and TRBJ2-1; 9 positions match TRBD2. Unmatched junction bases numbered 9, after V lost 4 bases and J lost 8 bases. Germline lookup yields CDR1 SGHDN and CDR2 FVKESK. The CDR3 is made up of 15 amino acids. The CDR3 DNA sequence: TGTGCCAGCAGCCTCGGCCGTAGCGGGGGCGATGAGCAGTTCTTC. It yields the protein CASSLGRSGGDEQFF.

This clonotype appeared a few times. The J gene is TRBJ2-2, the V gene TRBV29-1; D may correspond to TRBD1 or TRBD2 (6 bases each). The CDR3 is made up of 15 amino acids. Germline V gives CDR1 SQVTM, CDR2 ANQGSEA. The germline V and J ends were trimmed by 6 bases and 5 bases, with 19 bases remaining between them. DNA of the CDR3: TGCAGCGTGGAGGGGTTGCAGGGGTTGACCGGGGAGCTGTTTTTT. Encoded protein: CSVEGLQGLTGELFF.

The chain carries TRBV12-3 or TRBV12-4 and TRBJ1-2; TRBD1 agrees at 7 bases. The CDR3 covers 15 residues. The ends lost 6 bases at V and 5 bases at J; junction bases unmatched: 12. CDR3 DNA: TGTGCCAGCAGCCCCCTCCTGGGACAGAAGTATGGCTACACCTTC. Translated, it gives CASSPLLGQKYGYTF.

This sequence joins TRBV6-5 and TRBJ2-7; D not certain. V was cut by 0 bases and J by 2 bases, with 8 bases left in between. The length of the CDR3 is 14 residues. Germline CDR1 and CDR2: MNHEY and SVGAGI. The CDR3, as DNA: TGTGCCAGCAGTTACTCGAACGCGGCCTACGAGCAGTACTTC. Translating it yields CASSYSNAAYEQYF.

This clonotype came up a few times. This sequence joins TRBV29-1 and TRBJ2-1; TRBD1 matches 8 bases. J was trimmed by 2 bases and V by 6 bases; bases with no gene match: 6. The germline V gene has CDR1 SQVTM and CDR2 ANQGSEA. CDR3 length: 14 residues. Here the CDR3 reads CSVAQGGPYNEQFF. For the CDR3, the DNA is TGCAGCGTCGCACAGGGGGGTCCCTACAATGAGCAGTTCTTC.

This clonotype was counted a few times. The rearrangement links TRBV12-3 or TRBV12-4 to TRBJ2-7, with D possibly being TRBD1 (5 bases). The V and J ends lost 4 bases and 5 bases respectively, with 15 bases between them. The CDR3 sequence is 14 residues long. The CDR3 reads CASSSSPGWDEQYF. CDR3 nucleotides: TGTGCCAGCAGTTCCAGCCCAGGGTGGGACGAGCAGTACTTC.

In regard to this clonotype: Possible read error: a much larger clone is one base away. The rearrangement links TRBV7-2 to TRBJ1-6; TRBD1 agrees at 9 bases. Germline V gene data show CDR1 as SGHTA and CDR2 as FQGNSA. The CDR3 is 15 amino acids. CDR3 DNA sequence: TGTGCCAGCAGCCTTACAGGGGGCGATAATTCACCCCTCCGCTTT. Its protein product is CASSLTGGDNSPLRF.

The V call is TRBV5-1, the J call TRBJ2-1; TRBD2 agrees at 13 bases. Judging by the DNA end, TRBJ2-7 fits better; the J call may be wrong. Per germline, CDR1 SGHRS and CDR2 YFSETQ. CDR3 length: 15 amino acids. The CDR3 bases are TGCGCCAGCAGCTCGGGACTAGCGGGGTTCGATGAGCAGTACTTC. The encoded protein is CASSSGLAGFDEQYF.

This clonotype is a singleton in its sample. This chain connects TRBV2 to TRBJ2-7, with a tentative D call TRBD2 (7 bases). The germline gives CDR1 SNHLY, CDR2 FYNNEI. With 0 bases removed from V and 5 bases from J, the gap between germline ends came to 8 bases. The CDR3 has 13 residues. In DNA form, the CDR3 reads TGTGCCAGCAGTGAAGCAGGGGGGGACGAGCAGTACTTC. This codes for CASSEAGGDEQYF.

This clonotype was picked up many times. V and J are TRBV7-9 and TRBJ1-1; a weak D match, TRBD1 (5 bases). Germline V gives CDR1 SEHNR, CDR2 FQNEAQ (reference sequence). V was cut by 5 bases and J by 1 base, with 14 bases left in between. The CDR3 is made up of 15 amino acids. CDR3: CASSREIGENTEAFF. The DNA of the CDR3 is TGTGCCAGCAGCCGGGAAATAGGGGAGAACACTGAAGCTTTCTTT.

Concerning this clonotype: One junction end does not reproduce the germline sequence, and a read error may be involved. The V and J genes are TRBV10-3 and TRBJ1-1; the match to TRBD1 covers 10 bases. The germline V gene encodes CDR1 ENHRY and CDR2 SYGVKD. The CDR3 totals 14 residues. This CDR3 reads CPIRWDRGITEAFF. The CDR3 nucleotides read TGTCCCATCAGATGGGACAGGGGCATCACTGAAGCTTTCTTT.

This clonotype came up many times. The rearrangement joins TRBV23-1 to TRBJ2-1, with no clear D. TRBV23-1 is sorted into the ORF group, with uncertain function. The V and J ends lost 2 bases and 1 base respectively, with 9 bases between them. CDR3 length equals 15 residues. CDR3 DNA sequence: TGCGCCAGCAGTCAAAGGTTAGGGTCCTACAATGAGCAGTTCTTC. Its translation is CASSQRLGSYNEQFF.

V usage is TRBV20-1 and J usage is TRBJ1-1; no clear D. The V gene lost 8 bases and the J gene lost 0 bases, with 34 bases spanning the gap. Germline CDR1 is DFQATT and CDR2 is SNEGSKA (reference sequence). The CDR3 runs to 20 residues. The CDR3 DNA is TGCAGTACTATCCTCCCGGACCCGATTTACGGACGTGACATGAACACTGAAGCTTTCTTT. As protein: CSTILPDPIYGRDMNTEAFF.

V usage is TRBV7-9 and J usage is TRBJ1-5, with D unresolved. The V end was cut by 4 bases, the J end by 0 bases, with 10 bases between. The CDR3 spans 15 residues. Per germline, CDR1 SEHNR and CDR2 FQNEAQ (reference sequence). CDR3 amino acids: CASSSVESSNQPQHF. CDR3 nucleotide sequence: TGTGCCAGCAGCTCCGTCGAGAGTAGCAATCAGCCCCAGCATTTT.

The CDR3 loop reads CASSFMSYNEQFF. CDR3 DNA sequence: TGTGCCAGCAGTTTCATGTCCTACAATGAGCAGTTCTTC. The chain couples TRBV12-3 or TRBV12-4 to TRBJ2-1; D is undetermined. V shed 3 bases and J shed 1 base, with 4 bases lying between them. The CDR3 extends over 13 amino acids.

The chain has TRBV5-4 and TRBJ2-3, with D possibly being TRBD1 (5 bases). The V gene lost 0 bases and the J gene lost 10 bases, with 12 bases spanning the gap. CDR3 length: 13 amino acids. CDR1 and CDR2 from the germline V gene are SGHNT and YYREEE (reference sequence). Here the CDR3 DNA reads TGTGCCAGCAGCTTGGAAAGGGGCGGAGCGCAGTATTTT. Its translation is CASSLERGGAQYF.

There are many counts of this clonotype. The CDR3 bases are TGTGCCAGCAGCCCTAGCAGCGGTGAGCAGTTCTTC. Residues: CASSPSSGEQFF. The gene calls are TRBV7-2 and TRBJ2-1; D perhaps matches TRBD2 (5 bases). The germline V gene encodes CDR1 SGHTA and CDR2 FQGNSA. There are 12 residues in the CDR3. Trimming left V 5 bases short and J 9 bases short, with 11 bases between.

This clonotype was recorded many times. The chain carries TRBV7-8 and TRBJ2-3, with TRBD2 identical over 8 bases. V dropped 5 bases and J dropped 5; count of bases not matched to a gene: 9. Looked up from germline, CDR1 is SGHVS and CDR2 is FQNEAQ. The length of the CDR3 is 15 residues. The CDR3 sequence is CASSDSGDLRDTQYF. The CDR3 bases are TGTGCCAGCAGCGATAGCGGGGACCTTAGAGATACGCAGTATTTT.

There are a few counts of this clonotype. The gene calls are TRBV9 and TRBJ2-3; 7 positions match TRBD2. This CDR3 has 19 residues. Germline assignment: CDR1 SGDLS and CDR2 YYNGEE. The junction had 19 bases not matched to a gene; V was cut back by 4 bases and J by 2 bases. The CDR3 DNA is TGTGCCAGCAGCTCAAAGTCAGGACTCGCGGGGGAAACCACAGATACGCAGTATTTT. It yields the protein CASSSKSGLAGETTDTQYF.

The chain couples TRBV7-9 to TRBJ2-2; either TRBD1 or TRBD2 may fit D (5 bases each). Germline CDR1 SEHNR, CDR2 FQNEAQ (reference sequence). This CDR3 is 15 amino acids long. Trimming cost V 2 bases and J 3 bases, with 10 bases left between them. CDR3 DNA sequence: TGTGCCAGCAGCTTACGGGGCCCTGACACCGGGGAGCTGTTTTTT. It codes for CASSLRGPDTGELFF. The complete variable domain, with remaining parts taken from reference TRBV7-9 and TRBJ2-2, reads DTGVSQNPRHKITKRGQNVTFRCDPISEHNRLYWYRQTLGQGPEFLTYFQNEAQLEKSRLLSDRFSAERPKGSFSTLEIQRTEQGDSAMYLCASSLRGPDTGELFFGEGSRLTVL.

This sequence joins TRBV28 and TRBJ1-5; no reliable D call. The germline gives CDR1 MDHEN, CDR2 SYDVKM. V lost 6 bases, J lost 7 bases, and 13 bases lay in between. This CDR3 contains 13 residues. For the CDR3, the DNA is TGTGCCAGCAGAAACCCGGATGGGCAGCCCCAGCATTTT. It specifies CASRNPDGQPQHF. The full variable domain, rest sourced from reference TRBV28 and TRBJ1-5, is DVKVTQSSRYLVKRTGEKVFLECVQDMDHENMFWYRQDPGLGLRLIYFSYDVKMKEKGDIPEGYSVSREKKERFSLILESASTNQTSMYLCASRNPDGQPQHFGDGTRLSIL.

The chain is built from TRBV12-3 or TRBV12-4 and TRBJ2-1; a weak D match, TRBD2 (5 bases). V was pared by 7 bases and J by 0 bases, with 16 bases between. This CDR3 spans 16 amino acids. The CDR3 sequence: CASTPDGVSSYNEQFF. Here the CDR3 DNA reads TGTGCCAGCACCCCTGACGGGGTTAGCTCCTACAATGAGCAGTTCTTC.

This clonotype was seen at least ten times. The chain links TRBV7-8 to TRBJ1-3, with D maybe TRBD1 (5 bases). The CDR3 length is 17 residues. Deletions cut 2 bases from V and 2 bases from J, with 16 bases between. Germline CDR1 SGHVS, CDR2 FQNEAQ. The CDR3 nucleotides read TGTGCCAGCAGCTTAAGCGTCCAGGGCCCTCCTGGAAACACCATATATTTT. Translation gives CASSLSVQGPPGNTIYF.